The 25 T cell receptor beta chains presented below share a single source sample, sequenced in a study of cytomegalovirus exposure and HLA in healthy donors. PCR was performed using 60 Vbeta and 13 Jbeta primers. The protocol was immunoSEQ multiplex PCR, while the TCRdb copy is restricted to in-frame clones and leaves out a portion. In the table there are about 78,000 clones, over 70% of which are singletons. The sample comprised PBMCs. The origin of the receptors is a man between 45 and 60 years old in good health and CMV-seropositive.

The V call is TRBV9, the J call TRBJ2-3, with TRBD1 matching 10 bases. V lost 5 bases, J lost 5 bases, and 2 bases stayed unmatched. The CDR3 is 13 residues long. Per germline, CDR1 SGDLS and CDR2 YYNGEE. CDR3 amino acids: CASRRTGGDTQYF. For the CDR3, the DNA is TGTGCCAGCAGGAGGACAGGGGGAGATACGCAGTATTTT.

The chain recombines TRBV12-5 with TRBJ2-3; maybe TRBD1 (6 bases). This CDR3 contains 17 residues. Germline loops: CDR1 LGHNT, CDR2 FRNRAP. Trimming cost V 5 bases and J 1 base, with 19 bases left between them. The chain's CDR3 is CASGLHPDSARTDTQYF. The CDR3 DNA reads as TGTGCTAGTGGTCTCCACCCGGACAGTGCCCGCACAGATACGCAGTATTTT.

The CDR3 sequence: CASREKRGGQENTDTQYF. The CDR3 coding sequence is TGTGCCAGCAGAGAAAAAAGGGGAGGACAGGAGAACACAGATACGCAGTATTTT. This chain links TRBV6-1 with TRBJ2-3, with a tentative D call TRBD1 (7 bases). CDR3 size: 18 residues. Germline values: CDR1 MNHNS, CDR2 SASEGT. Trimming pared 6 bases from V and 2 bases from J, leaving 24 bases between.

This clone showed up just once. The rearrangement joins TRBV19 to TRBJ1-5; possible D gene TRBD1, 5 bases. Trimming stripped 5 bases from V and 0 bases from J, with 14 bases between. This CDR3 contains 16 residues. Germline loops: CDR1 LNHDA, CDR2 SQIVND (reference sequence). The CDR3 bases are TGTGCCAGTAGTCCCTCGGACACCCTTAGCAATCAGCCCCAGCATTTT. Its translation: CASSPSDTLSNQPQHF.

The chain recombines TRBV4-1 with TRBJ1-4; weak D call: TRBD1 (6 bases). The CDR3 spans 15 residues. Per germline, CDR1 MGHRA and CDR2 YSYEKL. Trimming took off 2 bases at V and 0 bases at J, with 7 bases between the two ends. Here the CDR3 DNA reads TGCGCCAGCAGCCAAACAGGGACAACTAATGAAAAACTGTTTTTT. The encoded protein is CASSQTGTTNEKLFF.

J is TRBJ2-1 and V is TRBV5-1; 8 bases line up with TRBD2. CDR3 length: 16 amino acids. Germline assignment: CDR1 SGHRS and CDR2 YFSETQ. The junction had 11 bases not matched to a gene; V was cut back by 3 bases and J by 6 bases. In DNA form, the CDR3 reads TGCGCCAGCAGCTCGCCCCGGAGCGGGAGAGGCAATGAGCAGTTCTTC. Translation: CASSSPRSGRGNEQFF.

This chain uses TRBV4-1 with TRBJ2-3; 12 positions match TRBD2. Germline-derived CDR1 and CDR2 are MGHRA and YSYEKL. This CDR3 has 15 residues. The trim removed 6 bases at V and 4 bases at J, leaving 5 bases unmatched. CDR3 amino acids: CASRRLAGVADTQYF. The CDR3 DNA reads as TGCGCCAGCAGGAGACTAGCGGGAGTGGCAGATACGCAGTATTTT.

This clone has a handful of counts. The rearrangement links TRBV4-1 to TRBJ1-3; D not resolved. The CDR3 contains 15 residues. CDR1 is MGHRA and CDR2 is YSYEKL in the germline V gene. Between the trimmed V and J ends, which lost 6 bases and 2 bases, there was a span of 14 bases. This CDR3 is CASSTIPRAGNTIYF. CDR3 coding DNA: TGCGCCAGCAGTACTATTCCCCGAGCTGGAAACACCATATATTTT.

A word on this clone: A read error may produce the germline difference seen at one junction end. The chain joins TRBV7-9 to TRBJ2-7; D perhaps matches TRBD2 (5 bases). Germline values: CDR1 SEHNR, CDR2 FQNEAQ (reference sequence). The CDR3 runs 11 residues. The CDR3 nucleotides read TGTTCCAGCAGCTTCGAGGGTGAGCAGTACTTC. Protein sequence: CSSSFEGEQYF.

CDR3 nucleotide sequence: TGTGCCTGGAGTCAAAGACAGACTAATCAGCCCCAGCATTTT. Amino acid sequence: CAWSQRQTNQPQHF. The chain combines TRBV30 with TRBJ1-5; a possible D gene is TRBD1 (5 bases). V was trimmed by 2 bases and J by 4 bases, leaving 12 bases between them. This CDR3 has 14 amino acids. Germline V gene data show CDR1 as GTSNPN and CDR2 as SVGIG (reference sequence).

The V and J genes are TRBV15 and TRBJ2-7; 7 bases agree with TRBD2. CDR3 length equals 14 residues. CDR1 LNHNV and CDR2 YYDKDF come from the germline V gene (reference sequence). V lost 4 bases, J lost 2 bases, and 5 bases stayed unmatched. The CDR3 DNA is TGTGCCACCAGCACCGCTAGCGGAGCCTACGAGCAGTACTTC. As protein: CATSTASGAYEQYF.

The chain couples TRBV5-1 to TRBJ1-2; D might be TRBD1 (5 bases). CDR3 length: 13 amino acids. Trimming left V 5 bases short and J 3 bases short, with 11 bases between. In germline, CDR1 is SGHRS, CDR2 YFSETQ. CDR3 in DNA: TGCGCCAGCAGTCCGCAGGGCGACTATGGCTACACCTTC. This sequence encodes CASSPQGDYGYTF.

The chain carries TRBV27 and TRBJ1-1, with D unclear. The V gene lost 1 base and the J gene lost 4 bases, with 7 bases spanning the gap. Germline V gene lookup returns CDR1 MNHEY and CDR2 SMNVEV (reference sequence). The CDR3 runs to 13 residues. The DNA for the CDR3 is TGTGCCAGCAGTTTATTCCGGTTCACTGAAGCTTTCTTT. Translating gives CASSLFRFTEAFF.

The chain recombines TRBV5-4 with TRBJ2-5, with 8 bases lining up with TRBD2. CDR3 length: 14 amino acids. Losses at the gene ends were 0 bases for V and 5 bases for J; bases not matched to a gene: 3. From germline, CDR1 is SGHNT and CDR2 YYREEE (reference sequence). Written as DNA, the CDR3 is TGTGCCAGCAGCTTGGACCAGCGGGAGGAGACCCAGTACTTC. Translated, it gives CASSLDQREETQYF.

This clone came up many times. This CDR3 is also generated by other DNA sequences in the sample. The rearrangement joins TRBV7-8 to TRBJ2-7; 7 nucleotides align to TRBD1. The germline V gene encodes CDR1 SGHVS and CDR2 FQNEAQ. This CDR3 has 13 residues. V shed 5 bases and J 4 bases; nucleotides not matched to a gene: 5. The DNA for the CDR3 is TGTGCCAGCAGCCTCGGGACAGCTTACGAGCAGTACTTC. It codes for CASSLGTAYEQYF. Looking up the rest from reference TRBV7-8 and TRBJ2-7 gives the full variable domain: GAGVSQSPRYKVAKRGQDVALRCDPISGHVSLFWYQQALGQGPEFLTYFQNEAQLDKSGLPSDRFFAERPEGSVSTLKIQRTQQEDSAVYLCASSLGTAYEQYFGPGTRLTVT.

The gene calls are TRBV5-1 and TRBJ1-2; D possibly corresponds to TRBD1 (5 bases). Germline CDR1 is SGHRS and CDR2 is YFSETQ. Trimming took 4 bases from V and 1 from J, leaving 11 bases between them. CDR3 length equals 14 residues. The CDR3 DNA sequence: TGCGCCAGCAGCAGGCAGGGACTTAACTATGGCTACACCTTC. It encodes CASSRQGLNYGYTF.

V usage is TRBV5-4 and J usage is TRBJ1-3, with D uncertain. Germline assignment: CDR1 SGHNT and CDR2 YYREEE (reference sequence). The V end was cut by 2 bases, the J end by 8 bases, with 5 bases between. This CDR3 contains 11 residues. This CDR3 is CASSFYDTIYF. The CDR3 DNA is TGTGCCAGCAGCTTTTATGACACCATATATTTT.

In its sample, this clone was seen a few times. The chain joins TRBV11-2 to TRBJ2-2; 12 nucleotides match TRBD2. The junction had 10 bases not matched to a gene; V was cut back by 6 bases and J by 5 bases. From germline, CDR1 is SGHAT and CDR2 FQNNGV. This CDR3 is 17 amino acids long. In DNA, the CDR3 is TGTGCCAGCAGTTCCATTACTAGCGGGAGGTTTACCGGGGAGCTGTTTTTT. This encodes CASSSITSGRFTGELFF.

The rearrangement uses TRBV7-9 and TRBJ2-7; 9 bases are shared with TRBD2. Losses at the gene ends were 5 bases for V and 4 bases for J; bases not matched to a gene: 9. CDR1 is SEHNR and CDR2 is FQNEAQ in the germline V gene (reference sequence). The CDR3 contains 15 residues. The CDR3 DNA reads TGTGCCAGCAGCCATGTCGGCGGGAGGGCTTACGAGCAGTACTTC. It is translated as CASSHVGGRAYEQYF.

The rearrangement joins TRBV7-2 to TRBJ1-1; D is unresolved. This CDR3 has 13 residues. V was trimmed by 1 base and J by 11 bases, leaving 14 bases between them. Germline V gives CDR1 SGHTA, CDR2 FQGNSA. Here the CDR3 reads CASSLGFGVSAFF. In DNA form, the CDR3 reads TGTGCCAGCAGCTTAGGATTCGGGGTATCCGCTTTCTTT.

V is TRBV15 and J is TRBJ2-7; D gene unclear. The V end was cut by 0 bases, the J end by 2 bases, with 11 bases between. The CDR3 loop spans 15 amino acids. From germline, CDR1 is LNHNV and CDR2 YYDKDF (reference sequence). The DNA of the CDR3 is TGTGCCACCAGCAGAGATCTTGCGTCGACCTACGAGCAGTACTTC. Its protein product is CATSRDLASTYEQYF. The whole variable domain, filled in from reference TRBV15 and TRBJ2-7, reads DAMVIQNPRYQVTQFGKPVTLSCSQTLNHNVMYWYQQKSSQAPKLLFHYYDKDFNNEADTPDNFQSRRPNTSFCFLDIRSPGLGDTAMYLCATSRDLASTYEQYFGPGTRLTVT.

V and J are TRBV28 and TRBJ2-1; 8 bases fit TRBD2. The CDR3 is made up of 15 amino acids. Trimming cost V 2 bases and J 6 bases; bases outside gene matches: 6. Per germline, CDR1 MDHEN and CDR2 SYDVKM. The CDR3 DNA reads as TGTGCCAGCAGTTTAATCGGGACTAGTACCAATGAGCAGTTCTTC. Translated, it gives CASSLIGTSTNEQFF. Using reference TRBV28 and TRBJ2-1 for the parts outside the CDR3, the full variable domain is DVKVTQSSRYLVKRTGEKVFLECVQDMDHENMFWYRQDPGLGLRLIYFSYDVKMKEKGDIPEGYSVSREKKERFSLILESASTNQTSMYLCASSLIGTSTNEQFFGPGTRLTVL.

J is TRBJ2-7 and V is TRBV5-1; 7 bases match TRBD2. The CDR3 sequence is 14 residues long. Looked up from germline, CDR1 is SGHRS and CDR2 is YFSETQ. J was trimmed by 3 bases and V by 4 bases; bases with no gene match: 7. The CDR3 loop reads CASSRGERGYEQYF. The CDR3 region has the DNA TGCGCCAGCAGCCGGGGGGAGCGGGGCTACGAGCAGTACTTC. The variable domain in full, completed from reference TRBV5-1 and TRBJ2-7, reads KAGVTQTPRYLIKTRGQQVTLSCSPISGHRSVSWYQQTPGQGLQFLFEYFSETQRNKGNFPGRFSGRQFSNSRSEMNVSTLELGDSALYLCASSRGERGYEQYFGPGTRLTVT.

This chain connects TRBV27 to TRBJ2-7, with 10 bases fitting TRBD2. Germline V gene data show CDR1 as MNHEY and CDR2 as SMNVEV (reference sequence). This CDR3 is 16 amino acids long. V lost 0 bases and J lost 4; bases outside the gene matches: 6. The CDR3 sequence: CASSLSWASGSYEQYF. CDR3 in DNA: TGTGCCAGCAGTTTATCATGGGCTAGCGGGAGTTACGAGCAGTACTTC.

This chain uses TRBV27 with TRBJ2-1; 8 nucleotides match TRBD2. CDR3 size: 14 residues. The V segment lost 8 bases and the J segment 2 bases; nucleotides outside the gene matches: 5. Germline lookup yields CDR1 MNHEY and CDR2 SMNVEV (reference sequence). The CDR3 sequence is CASWSGSAYNEQFF. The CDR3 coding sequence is TGTGCCAGCTGGAGCGGGAGTGCCTACAATGAGCAGTTCTTC.